These 32 T cell receptor beta chains share one sample of origin, sequenced in a study of blood T cell repertoires in COVID-19 (dated by TCRdb to 2020 to 2022). The library was generated by the immunoSEQ multiplex PCR assay. TCRdb stores this immuneACCESS table with in-frame sequences only. Part of the clones is absent; in the studies checked, under half of the shortfall reflects unresolved V genes, and no reason is known for the rest. The sample table holds around 230,000 clones, of which 82% were seen once. Under 15% of the sample lies in the top ten. Sequencing was done on a sample of peripheral blood. The receptors shown here come from a woman aged 60 to 75 with active or convalescent COVID-19.

V gene TRBV19 combines with J gene TRBJ1-6; D is possibly TRBD1 (5 bases). Germline V CDR1 and CDR2: LNHDA, SQIVND (reference sequence). This CDR3 contains 15 residues. Trimming removed 4 bases at V and 0 bases at J, with 7 bases between. As DNA, the CDR3 is TGTGCCAGTAGTAGGGGGGGCTCCTATAATTCACCCCTCCACTTT. Its protein product is CASSRGGSYNSPLHF. The full variable domain, its missing parts supplied by reference TRBV19 and TRBJ1-6, is DGGITQSPKYLFRKEGQNVTLSCEQNLNHDAMYWYRQDPGQGLRLIYYSQIVNDFQKGDIAEGYSVSREKKESFPLTVTSAQKNPTAFYLCASSRGGSYNSPLHFGNGTRLTVT.

The rearrangement links TRBV27 to TRBJ1-2; D is possibly TRBD1 (6 bases). Trimming shortened V by 5 bases and J by 5 bases, and 15 bases separated the two germline ends. This CDR3 comprises 14 residues. Germline assignment: CDR1 MNHEY and CDR2 SMNVEV (reference sequence). CDR3: CASSPGRTVYGYTF. CDR3 in DNA: TGTGCCAGCAGTCCCGGACGGACAGTTTATGGCTACACCTTC.

Turning to this clone: Compared with germline, one end of the junction differs, possibly owing to a read error. CDR3 protein: CASSLAPGQVYSGANVLTF. The DNA of the CDR3 is TGTGCCAGCAGTTTAGCACCGGGACAGGTTTACTCTGGGGCCAACGTCCTGACTTTC. This chain connects TRBV7-2 to TRBJ2-6; TRBD1 matches 8 bases. There are 19 residues in the CDR3. Germline V lookup: CDR1 SGHTA, CDR2 FQGNSA.

V is TRBV4-1 and J is TRBJ1-4; the D is unclear. In germline, CDR1 is MGHRA, CDR2 YSYEKL. V was clipped by 0 bases and J by 3 bases, with 8 bases between them. This CDR3 is 15 amino acids long. Here the CDR3 DNA reads TGCGCCAGCAGCCAAGATCTGGGCTCTAATGAAAAACTGTTTTTT. Encoded protein: CASSQDLGSNEKLFF.

This clone was recorded many times. In DNA form, the CDR3 reads TGTGCCAGCAGTTCCGGGACAGGGGGCAATGAGCAGTTCTTC. The encoded protein is CASSSGTGGNEQFF. V and J are TRBV6-2 or TRBV6-3 and TRBJ2-1; 11 positions match TRBD1. Germline lookup yields CDR1 MNHEY and CDR2 SVGEGT. Trimming removed 4 bases from V and 6 bases from J; junction bases left unmatched: 2. This CDR3 spans 14 amino acids.

The V gene is TRBV4-3, the J gene TRBJ1-4; TRBD1 might be the D (6 bases). This CDR3 is built from 14 residues. Germline V gives CDR1 LGHNA, CDR2 YSLEER. Trimming shortened V by 0 bases and J by 7 bases, and 9 bases separated the two germline ends. The CDR3: CASSQDGRGEKLFF. DNA of the CDR3: TGCGCCAGCAGCCAAGATGGCAGGGGTGAAAAACTGTTTTTT.

The gene calls are TRBV28 and TRBJ1-2; perhaps TRBD1 as D (5 bases). The CDR3 runs 14 residues. Germline V gene lookup returns CDR1 MDHEN and CDR2 SYDVKM. V was clipped by 4 bases and J by 4 bases, with 13 bases between them. CDR3 protein: CASSSEGRGYGYTF. The CDR3 nucleotides are TGTGCCAGCAGTTCAGAGGGGCGGGGCTATGGCTACACCTTC.

The genes are TRBV27 and TRBJ2-2, with 10 bases fitting TRBD1. Germline assignment: CDR1 MNHEY and CDR2 SMNVEV (reference sequence). V lost 5 bases and J lost 4; bases outside the gene matches: 1. The CDR3 is made up of 14 amino acids. The CDR3 DNA follows: TGTGCCAGCAGTAGGACAGGGGGCACCGGGGAGCTGTTTTTT. This codes for CASSRTGGTGELFF.

The V gene is TRBV7-8, the J gene TRBJ2-5; 12 bases map to TRBD2. Per the germline V gene, CDR1 is SGHVS and CDR2 is FQNEAQ. There are 15 residues in the CDR3. With V trimmed by 1 base and J by 4 bases, 1 base remained unmatched. The CDR3 sequence is CASSLETSGGETQYF. CDR3 nucleotide sequence: TGTGCCAGCAGCTTAGAGACTAGCGGGGGAGAGACCCAGTACTTC.

V gene TRBV5-1 combines with J gene TRBJ2-3; a weak D match, TRBD2 (6 bases). Per germline, CDR1 SGHRS and CDR2 YFSETQ. This CDR3 is 14 amino acids long. V shed 0 bases and J shed 1 base, with 6 bases lying between them. The CDR3 reads CASSLGGGTDTQYF. The CDR3 DNA reads as TGCGCCAGCAGCTTGGGCGGGGGCACAGATACGCAGTATTTT. Supplemented by reference TRBV5-1 and TRBJ2-3, the full variable domain reads KAGVTQTPRYLIKTRGQQVTLSCSPISGHRSVSWYQQTPGQGLQFLFEYFSETQRNKGNFPGRFSGRQFSNSRSEMNVSTLELGDSALYLCASSLGGGTDTQYFGPGTRLTVL.

The rearrangement uses TRBV19 and TRBJ1-2; 7 bases agree with TRBD1. This CDR3 contains 14 residues. Per germline, CDR1 LNHDA and CDR2 SQIVND (reference sequence). V dropped 4 bases and J dropped 4; count of bases not matched to a gene: 6. The chain's CDR3 is CASSTRTGPYGYTF. In nucleotides, the CDR3 is TGTGCCAGTAGTACCAGGACAGGCCCCTATGGCTACACCTTC.

This chain joins TRBV7-3 and TRBJ2-3, with D possibly TRBD2 on 5 matching bases. Germline-derived CDR1 and CDR2 are SGHTA and FQGTGA. This CDR3 region has 13 residues. Trimming took off 5 bases at V and 1 base at J, with 7 bases between the two ends. Here the CDR3 reads CASSNGGTDTQYF. As DNA, the CDR3 is TGTGCCAGCAGCAACGGGGGCACAGATACGCAGTATTTT.

The V gene is TRBV2, the J gene TRBJ1-1; TRBD1 matches at 8 bases. V lost 7 bases and J lost 3; bases outside the gene matches: 7. The V gene's germline CDR1 is SNHLY and CDR2 FYNNEI. The CDR3 length is 14 residues. The CDR3 protein is CASTQDRADTEAFF. DNA for the CDR3: TGTGCCAGCACCCAGGACAGGGCGGACACTGAAGCTTTCTTT.

V usage is TRBV5-6 and J usage is TRBJ2-7; the match to TRBD1 covers 10 bases. Germline CDR1 SGHDT, CDR2 YYEEEE. The V gene end was trimmed by 3 bases and the J gene end by 3 bases; junction bases not matched to a gene: 6. The CDR3 is made up of 15 amino acids. The CDR3 region is CASSSGTGAFYEQYF. Written as DNA, the CDR3 is TGTGCCAGCAGCTCAGGGACAGGGGCCTTCTACGAGCAGTACTTC. Full variable domain (missing parts from reference TRBV5-6 and TRBJ2-7): DAGVTQSPTHLIKTRGQQVTLRCSPKSGHDTVSWYQQALGQGPQFIFQYYEEEERQRGNFPDRFSGHQFPNYSSELNVNALLLGDSALYLCASSSGTGAFYEQYFGPGTRLTVT.

The genes are TRBV7-2 and TRBJ1-5; 8 bases match TRBD1. V lost 7 bases to trimming and J lost 7 bases; unmatched junction nucleotides: 12. CDR3 length equals 15 residues. Germline V lookup: CDR1 SGHTA, CDR2 FQGNSA. The CDR3 loop reads CASTRTGISRQPQHF. The CDR3 DNA follows: TGTGCCAGCACGAGGACAGGGATCAGCAGGCAGCCCCAGCATTTT.

The chain links TRBV6-2 or TRBV6-3 to TRBJ1-5; D is unresolved. CDR1 MNHEY and CDR2 SVGEGT come from the germline V gene. Trimming cost V 3 bases and J 3 bases, with 12 bases left between them. The CDR3 has 15 amino acids. Here the CDR3 reads CASSYQGGFNQPQHF. The CDR3 coding sequence is TGTGCCAGCAGTTATCAAGGAGGGTTCAATCAGCCCCAGCATTTT.

The chain combines TRBV2 with TRBJ1-1; D is unclear. The CDR3 has 14 amino acids. Germline assignment: CDR1 SNHLY and CDR2 FYNNEI. With 3 bases removed from V and 4 bases from J, the gap between germline ends came to 12 bases. The CDR3 DNA follows: TGTGCCAGCAGTGATCCGGGTTATCGCACTGAAGCTTTCTTT. It specifies CASSDPGYRTEAFF.

The chain carries TRBV18 and TRBJ1-2, with D possibly TRBD1 on 5 matching bases. The CDR3 length is 14 residues. V was cut by 3 bases and J by 3 bases, with 11 bases left in between. Germline V gene sequence: CDR1 KGHSH, CDR2 LQKENI. The CDR3 region is CASSPSRGDYGYTF. The CDR3 coding sequence is TGTGCCAGCTCACCCTCCCGGGGGGACTATGGCTACACCTTC. Together with reference TRBV18 and TRBJ1-2, the CDR3 gives the full variable domain: NAGVMQNPRHLVRRRGQEARLRCSPMKGHSHVYWYRQLPEEGLKFMVYLQKENIIDESGMPKERFSAEFPKEGPSILRIQQVVRGDSAAYFCASSPSRGDYGYTFGSGTRLTVV.

Only a few counts were recorded for this clone. The rearrangement links TRBV27 to TRBJ1-4; 8 bases are shared with TRBD1. The CDR3 spans 14 residues. CDR1 is MNHEY, CDR2 SMNVEV, per germline (reference sequence). V dropped 5 bases and J dropped 4; count of bases not matched to a gene: 3. The CDR3 coding sequence is TGTGCCAGCAGTCACAGGGGGAGTAATGAAAAACTGTTTTTT. Translation: CASSHRGSNEKLFF.

The chain recombines TRBV7-2 with TRBJ1-2; D uncertain. V was pared by 4 bases and J by 4 bases, with 19 bases between. The CDR3 runs 16 residues. CDR1 and CDR2 from the germline V gene are SGHTA and FQGNSA. The CDR3 DNA is TGTGCCAGCAGCTCCTCCGCGGGGTCTTCTGGCTATGGCTACACCTTC. It translates to CASSSSAGSSGYGYTF.

The sample holds a few counts of this clone. The chain couples TRBV3-1 (or the pseudogene TRBV3-2) to TRBJ2-1; 7 bases align to TRBD2. Germline CDR1 LGHDT, CDR2 YNNKEL (reference sequence). J lost 4 bases, V lost 0 bases, and 9 bases had no gene match. The length of the CDR3 is 17 residues. This CDR3 reads CASSQDLPLAEYNEQFF. The CDR3 region has the DNA TGTGCCAGCAGCCAAGATCTACCGCTAGCGGAGTACAATGAGCAGTTCTTC.

The chain is built from TRBV27 and TRBJ1-6; D unresolved. Between the trimmed V and J ends, which lost 8 bases and 9 bases, there was a span of 14 bases. The CDR3 length is 13 residues. From germline, CDR1 is MNHEY and CDR2 SMNVEV (reference sequence). In nucleotides, the CDR3 is TGTGCCAGCGGAGAGGCCCGGGGTTCACCCCTCCACTTT. Translated, it gives CASGEARGSPLHF.

This chain connects TRBV4-3 to TRBJ1-5; 11 bases match TRBD1. Trimming took 1 base from V and 5 from J; bases not matched to a gene: 7. The CDR3 consists of 17 residues. Germline V lookup: CDR1 LGHNA, CDR2 YSLEER. The CDR3 DNA is TGCGCCAGCAGCCAAGCGATCTGGGGACAGGGGGATCAGCCCCAGCATTTT. This gives the protein CASSQAIWGQGDQPQHF.

This clone was seen a single time. The chain combines TRBV4-1 with TRBJ1-5; weak D call: TRBD1 (5 bases). This CDR3 has 15 amino acids. Germline-derived CDR1 and CDR2 are MGHRA and YSYEKL. V shed 1 base and J shed 3 bases, with 10 bases lying between them. Here the CDR3 reads CASSQVGGINQPQHF. The CDR3 region has the DNA TGCGCCAGCAGCCAAGTGGGGGGGATCAATCAGCCCCAGCATTTT.

The chain joins TRBV5-1 to TRBJ2-5, with D unresolved. The germline V and J ends were trimmed by 4 bases and 2 bases, with 18 bases remaining between them. CDR3 length equals 16 residues. Germline CDR1 and CDR2: SGHRS and YFSETQ. CDR3 loop: CASSPSSRSVQETQYF. DNA for the CDR3: TGCGCCAGCAGCCCCAGTTCTAGGTCAGTACAAGAGACCCAGTACTTC.

The chain is built from TRBV9 and TRBJ2-3; D is possibly TRBD2 (5 bases). V was shortened by 0 bases and J by 1 base, with 9 bases between the two germline ends. The CDR3 is 15 residues long. Per the germline V gene, CDR1 is SGDLS and CDR2 is YYNGEE. CDR3 sequence reads: CASSVAVSGTDTQYF. CDR3 bases: TGTGCCAGCAGCGTAGCAGTTAGCGGCACAGATACGCAGTATTTT. The variable domain in full, with the rest retrieved from reference TRBV9 and TRBJ2-3, is DSGVTQTPKHLITATGQRVTLRCSPRSGDLSVYWYQQSLDQGLQFLIQYYNGEERAKGNILERFSAQQFPDLHSELNLSSLELGDSALYFCASSVAVSGTDTQYFGPGTRLTVL.

The chain has TRBV19 and TRBJ2-2; D remains ambiguous. The CDR3 sequence is 14 residues long. V shed 1 base and J shed 4 bases, with 7 bases lying between them. CDR1 and CDR2 from the germline V gene are LNHDA and SQIVND (reference sequence). The CDR3: CASSIGRLTGELFF. The CDR3 coding sequence is TGTGCCAGTAGTATAGGCAGACTCACCGGGGAGCTGTTTTTT. The full variable domain, rest sourced from reference TRBV19 and TRBJ2-2, is DGGITQSPKYLFRKEGQNVTLSCEQNLNHDAMYWYRQDPGQGLRLIYYSQIVNDFQKGDIAEGYSVSREKKESFPLTVTSAQKNPTAFYLCASSIGRLTGELFFGEGSRLTVL.

The count of this clone is one. The rearrangement uses TRBV12-3 or TRBV12-4 and TRBJ2-3; TRBD1 is a possible D gene (5 bases). With 1 base removed from V and 8 bases from J, the gap between germline ends came to 7 bases. CDR3 length equals 12 residues. The chain's CDR3 is CASSLGRATQYF. CDR3 bases: TGTGCCAGCAGTTTAGGCAGGGCTACGCAGTATTTT.

The chain employs TRBV20-1 and TRBJ2-7; no reliable D call. The CDR3 contains 10 residues. In germline, CDR1 is DFQATT, CDR2 SNEGSKA (reference sequence). The CDR3 protein is CSDFLYEQYF. Written as DNA, the CDR3 is TGCAGCGACTTCCTCTACGAGCAGTACTTC.

The gene calls are TRBV7-2 and TRBJ1-2, with 8 bases aligning to TRBD1. V shed 1 base and J 7 bases; nucleotides not matched to a gene: 2. This CDR3 region has 13 residues. In germline, CDR1 is SGHTA, CDR2 FQGNSA. The CDR3 sequence: CASSLEQGGGYTF. Here the CDR3 DNA reads TGTGCCAGCAGCTTAGAACAGGGGGGTGGCTACACCTTC.

V usage is TRBV12-2 and J usage is TRBJ2-1; the table's D call TRBD2 went unverified against the DNA. TRBV12-2 corresponds to a pseudogene. This CDR3 comprises 19 residues. Here the CDR3 reads CASRLSEYRETSGANEQFF. CDR3 in DNA: TGTGCAAGTCGCTTATCAGAATACAGGGAGACTAGCGGGGCCAATGAGCAGTTCTTC.

The chain carries TRBV5-1 and TRBJ1-4; 7 nucleotides line up with TRBD1. V shed 7 bases, J shed 6 bases, and the junction held 12 bases outside the gene matches. Germline CDR1 is SGHRS and CDR2 is YFSETQ. The CDR3 covers 15 residues. The chain's CDR3 is CASSRTTGKDEKLFF. DNA for the CDR3: TGCGCCAGCTCACGAACGACAGGGAAGGATGAAAAACTGTTTTTT.